This T cell receptor (beta chain) is from a study of beta chain features in type 1 diabetes listed by TCRdb under 2018. Regarding the complete study: Patients and healthy donors did not differ in mean age, gender distribution, total cell number or subset yield. Regulatory and stem cell-like memory subsets were obtained from only 8 patients and roughly eight healthy donors, while naive and central memory subsets were obtained from all 30 or so donors. The study compared the TCRB repertoires of sorted circulating CD4+ T cell subsets in recently diagnosed type 1 diabetes patients with those in matched healthy donors. Across all samples, around 100 million sorted cells were examined, and cell number per subset correlated strongly with RNA yield.

With respect to this clone: Its antigen remains unidentified. No base quality values were provided; no much bigger clone lies one nucleotide off.

The entire isolated RNA was reverse transcribed using the High Capacity cDNA Reverse Transcription Kit, and thus expressed TCRB transcripts were sequenced. Naive, central memory and regulatory T cell samples underwent deep immunoSEQ sequencing, averaging around 3.7 million total reads per sample. Sorted cells were lysed in RLT buffer, and RNA was extracted using DNase-treated RNeasy Micro or Mini kits according to cell number. To prevent cross-contamination, every cell subset was processed on its own, while patient and healthy donor samples were processed together. Using the immunoSEQ multiplex PCR, TCRB sequences were amplified from cDNA into 87-bp fragments spanning the CDR3 region. The amplicons were sequenced using the Illumina HiSeq platform. The original pipeline was this. Synthetic template baselines were used to correct PCR bias computationally, reads within Hamming distance 2 were collapsed together, and singletons that could not be merged were discarded. Reads were aligned against IMGT to assign V, D and J genes, CDR3 length and insertions or deletions at six rearrangement sites. Clonotype counts were normalized to sorted cell number within each subset before computing true diversity and Gini coefficients with the tcR R package. The overlap coefficient, calculated on TCRB nucleotide sequences, was used to measure repertoire sharing. In its TCRdb copy, this immuneACCESS table keeps in-frame sequences only and misses some clones. Where compared with another copy, unresolved V genes explain less than half of these, and the others have no known cause. From that table come the V and J calls and clone size; the DNA was used to work out D and trimming. This sample holds 300,000 to 350,000 clones; around 9% were observed only once. Jointly, the top ten make up 0.9% to 1.1% of the sample.

Paper-wide results and their limitations: Naive, central memory and regulatory TCRB repertoires appeared to be more alike among patients than among healthy donors. PCR may preferentially amplify shorter templates, but because patient and control samples were amplified and corrected together, any resulting skew would affect both groups equally. Fewer insertions and more nucleotide deletions at VDJ recombination sites were observed in patients with type 1 diabetes, implying thymic rearrangement abnormalities. Type 1 diabetes patients showed a moderate but significant shortening of TCRB CDR3 length in all four CD4+ subsets. Because cDNA rather than genomic DNA was sequenced, highly expressing activated cells could have been over-represented, although no difference in activation and CD3 levels was found between groups. Because the HLA sub-analyses included only small numbers of individuals, any influence of HLA type on TCRB rearrangement was left unresolved.

A single peripheral blood draw of approximately 110 mL on average was collected from each donor into heparinised tubes. A BD FACSAria II was used to sort naive, central memory, regulatory and stem cell-like memory CD4+ T cells with a panel that included CD45RO, CCR7, CD25, CD127, CD95 and CD27. Every sorted population had a purity above 95%. PBMCs were isolated immediately by Lymphoprep density gradient centrifugation and stained directly without culture. Samples were stained and sorted in pairs, with one healthy donor and one patient per experiment, so that batch effects were minimized. V lost 4 bases and J lost 0 bases, and the count of bases not matched to a germline gene is 4. The CDR3 runs 16 amino acids, cysteine and phenylalanine included. Only CDR3 DNA remains: 48 bases, in frame from the first base. The germline V gene yields SGHRS for CDR1 and YFSETQ for CDR2.

The V and J segments used are TRBV5-1 and TRBJ2-2; the central 9 bases match TRBD2. The TCR sequence derives from a man aged 25 to 40 with type 1 diabetes. Sequences were obtained from central memory CD4+ T cells from blood. The CDR3: CASSPLAGSNTGELFF. The DNA is as follows: TGCGCCAGCAGCCCTCTAGCGGGGTCGAACACCGGGGAGCTGTTTTTT.